The 8 T cell receptor beta chains below were found in one sample sequenced in a study of blood T cells in healthy people across ages. For the second PCR, which ran for 7 to 11 cycles, a sample-barcoded 5' primer and a J-beta primer mix were used. TCRdb reprocessed the 5' RACE reads via MiXCR and lists one record per CDR3 protein. This sample has a few hundred thousand distinct CDR3 sequences; about 27% occur once, and the top ten carry approximately 3.3%. Separately, the same data were catalogued under a study of T cells of mothers and their children.

Sequencing was carried out using blood. These TCRs come from a boy aged 2 to 10 in good health.

The gene calls are TRBV10-3 and TRBJ2-5; 7 bases map to TRBD2. The J call may be faulty, since TRBJ2-1 better matches the DNA end. CDR1 and CDR2 from the germline V gene are ENHRY and SYGVKD. The CDR3 has 13 amino acids. The CDR3 DNA reads TGTGCCATCAGTGAGGGCGGGAGAAATGAGCAGTTCTTC. It yields the protein CAISEGGRNEQFF.

V usage is TRBV21-1 and J usage is TRBJ2-7; the table assigns TRBD1, which was not confirmed against the DNA. TRBV21-1 has pseudogene status. The CDR3 spans 15 residues. The CDR3 spells CASRLATGTAYEQYF. The CDR3 DNA is TGTGCCAGCAGGCTCGCAACCGGGACAGCTTACGAGCAGTACTTC.

This clonotype was observed a handful of times. The chain couples TRBV20-1 to TRBJ1-1, with D possibly being TRBD1 (5 bases). The V end was cut by 5 bases, the J end by 4 bases, with 14 bases between. The CDR3 spans 13 residues. Germline assignment: CDR1 DFQATT and CDR2 SNEGSKA (reference sequence). The CDR3 DNA follows: TGCAGTGCTGCTGTGGGGCGCTTCACTGAAGCTTTCTTT. Translated: CSAAVGRFTEAFF.

This clonotype was seen a handful of times. CDR3 residues: CAISKRDGADTQYF. The DNA of the CDR3 is TGTGCCATCAGTAAAAGAGACGGAGCAGATACGCAGTATTTT. The V call is TRBV10-3, the J call TRBJ2-3, with no clear D. The CDR3 runs 14 residues. The germline V gene encodes CDR1 ENHRY and CDR2 SYGVKD. With 5 bases removed from V and 4 bases from J, the gap between germline ends came to 13 bases.

The CDR3 is CSARISGGLAGELFF. The CDR3 DNA follows: TGCAGTGCTAGAATCAGCGGGGGGCTGGCCGGGGAGCTGTTTTTT. The V call is TRBV20-1, the J call TRBJ2-2; 9 bases fit TRBD2. Losses at the gene ends were 2 bases for V and 6 bases for J; bases not matched to a gene: 7. Germline CDR1 DFQATT, CDR2 SNEGSKA (reference sequence). The CDR3 totals 15 residues.

The chain employs TRBV12-3 or TRBV12-4 and TRBJ1-1, with no clear D. The V and J ends lost 5 bases and 8 bases respectively, with 15 bases between them. The CDR3 is 13 residues long. The CDR3 protein is CASSIQGRVEAFF. CDR3 nucleotides: TGTGCCAGCAGTATCCAAGGTCGGGTAGAAGCTTTCTTT.

This clonotype was detected a few times. The CDR3 loop reads CASSSRTGFGEQYF. Written as DNA, the CDR3 is TGTGCCAGCAGCTCACGGACGGGGTTCGGCGAGCAGTACTTC. The chain carries TRBV13 and TRBJ2-5; a possible D gene is TRBD2 (5 bases). The J call may be wrong; the DNA end is better matched by TRBJ2-7. Per the germline V gene, CDR1 is PRHDT and CDR2 is FYEKMQ (reference sequence). This CDR3 contains 14 residues.

This clonotype was picked up a small number of times. The genes are TRBV14 and TRBJ2-1, with a weak D call TRBD2 (5 bases). This CDR3 contains 16 residues. Per germline, CDR1 SGHDN and CDR2 FVKESK. V lost 0 bases to trimming and J lost 10 bases, with 19 bases between them. The CDR3 loop is CASSQDNFRIAGEQFF. DNA of the CDR3: TGTGCCAGCAGCCAAGATAATTTTAGGATTGCGGGCGAGCAGTTCTTC.